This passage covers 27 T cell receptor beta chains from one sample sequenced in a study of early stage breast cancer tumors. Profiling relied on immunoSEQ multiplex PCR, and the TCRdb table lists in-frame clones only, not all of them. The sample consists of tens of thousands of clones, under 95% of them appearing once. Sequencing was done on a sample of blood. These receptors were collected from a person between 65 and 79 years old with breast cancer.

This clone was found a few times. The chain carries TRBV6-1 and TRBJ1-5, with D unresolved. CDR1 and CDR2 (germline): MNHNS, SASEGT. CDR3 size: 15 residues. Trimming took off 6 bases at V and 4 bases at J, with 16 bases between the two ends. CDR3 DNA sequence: TGTGCCAGCAGCGACCCGGGAGGGTCGAATCAGCCCCAGCATTTT. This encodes CASSDPGGSNQPQHF.

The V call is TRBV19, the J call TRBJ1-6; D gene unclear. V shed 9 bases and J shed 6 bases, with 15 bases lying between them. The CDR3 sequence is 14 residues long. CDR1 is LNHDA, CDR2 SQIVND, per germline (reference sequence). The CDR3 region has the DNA TGTGCCAGCTCCGGAGCTCTCAGTAATTCACCCCTCCACTTT. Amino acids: CASSGALSNSPLHF.

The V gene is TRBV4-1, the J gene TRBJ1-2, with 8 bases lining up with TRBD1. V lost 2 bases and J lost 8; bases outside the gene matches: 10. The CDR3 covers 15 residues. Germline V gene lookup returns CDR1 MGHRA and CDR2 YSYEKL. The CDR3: CASSQPGTGGGGYTF. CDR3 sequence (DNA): TGCGCCAGCAGCCAACCCGGGACAGGCGGGGGAGGCTACACCTTC.

CDR3 nucleotide sequence: TGTGCCAGCAGTACCGGGACAGGCACCTCTGGAAACACCATATATTTT. It encodes CASSTGTGTSGNTIYF. J is TRBJ1-3 and V is TRBV6-6; TRBD1 matches 8 bases. J was trimmed by 0 bases and V by 5 bases; bases with no gene match: 6. CDR3 length equals 16 residues. Looked up from germline, CDR1 is MNHNY and CDR2 is SVGAGI (reference sequence).

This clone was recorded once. The chain's CDR3 is CASSPGGQGRTEAFF. DNA of the CDR3: TGTGCCAGCAGTCCAGGGGGGCAGGGGAGGACTGAAGCTTTCTTT. This chain uses TRBV6-5 with TRBJ1-1; 7 bases align to TRBD1. This CDR3 is built from 15 residues. The trim removed 5 bases at V and 5 bases at J, leaving 11 bases unmatched. Germline CDR1 reads MNHEY; CDR2 reads SVGAGI.

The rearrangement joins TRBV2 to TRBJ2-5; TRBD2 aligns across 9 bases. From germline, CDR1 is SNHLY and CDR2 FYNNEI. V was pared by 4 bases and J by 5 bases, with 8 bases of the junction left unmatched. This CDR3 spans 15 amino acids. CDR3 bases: TGTGCCAGCAGTGCGGGGCGGGGGGGCGGCGAGACCCAGTACTTC. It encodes CASSAGRGGGETQYF.

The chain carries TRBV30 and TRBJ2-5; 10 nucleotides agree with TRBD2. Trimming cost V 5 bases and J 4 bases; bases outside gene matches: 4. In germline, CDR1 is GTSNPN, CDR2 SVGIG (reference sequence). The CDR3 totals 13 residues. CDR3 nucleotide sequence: TGTGCCTGGGGCCCTAGCGGGAGAGAGACCCAGTACTTC. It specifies CAWGPSGRETQYF. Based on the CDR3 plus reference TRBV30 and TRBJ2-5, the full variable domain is SQTIHQWPATLVQPVGSPLSLECTVEGTSNPNLYWYRQAAGRGLQLLFYSVGIGQISSEVPQNLSASRPQDRQFILSSKKLLLSDSGFYLCAWGPSGRETQYFGPGTRLLVL.

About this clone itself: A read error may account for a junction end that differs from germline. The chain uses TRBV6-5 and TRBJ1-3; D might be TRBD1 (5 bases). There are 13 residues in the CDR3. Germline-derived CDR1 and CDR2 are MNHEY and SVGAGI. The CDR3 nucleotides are TGTGCCAGCAGTTACGGGGCTGGGAACACCATATATTTT. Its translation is CASSYGAGNTIYF.

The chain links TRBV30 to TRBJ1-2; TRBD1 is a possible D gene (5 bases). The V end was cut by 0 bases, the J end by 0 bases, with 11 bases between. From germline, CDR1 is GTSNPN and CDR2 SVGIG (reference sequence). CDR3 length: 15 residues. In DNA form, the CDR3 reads TGTGCCTGGAGTGTGTGGACAAGTCCTAACTATGGCTACACCTTC. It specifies CAWSVWTSPNYGYTF.

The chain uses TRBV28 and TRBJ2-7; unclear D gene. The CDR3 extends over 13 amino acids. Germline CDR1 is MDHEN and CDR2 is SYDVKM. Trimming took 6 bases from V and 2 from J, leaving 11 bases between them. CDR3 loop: CASRKPQAYEQYF. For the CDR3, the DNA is TGTGCCAGCAGGAAACCCCAGGCCTACGAGCAGTACTTC.

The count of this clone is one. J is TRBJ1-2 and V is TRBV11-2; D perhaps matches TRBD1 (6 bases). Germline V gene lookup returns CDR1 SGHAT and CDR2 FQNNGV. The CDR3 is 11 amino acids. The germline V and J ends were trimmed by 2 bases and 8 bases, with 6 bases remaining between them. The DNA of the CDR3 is TGTGCCAGCAGCTTAAGGGGGGGCTACACCTTC. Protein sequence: CASSLRGGYTF.

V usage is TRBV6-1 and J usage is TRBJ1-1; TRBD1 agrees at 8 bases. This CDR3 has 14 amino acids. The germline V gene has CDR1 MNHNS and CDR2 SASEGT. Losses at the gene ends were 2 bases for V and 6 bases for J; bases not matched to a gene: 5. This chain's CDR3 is CASSERWDRPEAFF. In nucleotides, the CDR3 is TGTGCCAGCAGTGAACGGTGGGACAGGCCTGAAGCTTTCTTT.

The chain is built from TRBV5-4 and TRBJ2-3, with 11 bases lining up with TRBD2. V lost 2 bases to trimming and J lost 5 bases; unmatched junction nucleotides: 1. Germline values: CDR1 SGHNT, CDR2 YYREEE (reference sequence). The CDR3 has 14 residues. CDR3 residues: CASSFLAGGDTQYF. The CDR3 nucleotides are TGTGCCAGCAGCTTCCTAGCGGGGGGAGATACGCAGTATTTT. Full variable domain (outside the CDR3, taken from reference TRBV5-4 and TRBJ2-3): ETGVTQSPTHLIKTRGQQVTLRCSSQSGHNTVSWYQQALGQGPQFIFQYYREEENGRGNFPPRFSGLQFPNYSSELNVNALELDDSALYLCASSFLAGGDTQYFGPGTRLTVL.

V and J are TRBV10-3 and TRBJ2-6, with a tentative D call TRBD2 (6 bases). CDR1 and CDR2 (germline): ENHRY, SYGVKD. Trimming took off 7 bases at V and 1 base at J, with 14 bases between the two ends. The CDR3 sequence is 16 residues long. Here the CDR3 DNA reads TGTGCCATCAAGGGCGGCGGAGGGTCTGGGGCCAACGTCCTGACTTTC. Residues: CAIKGGGGSGANVLTF.

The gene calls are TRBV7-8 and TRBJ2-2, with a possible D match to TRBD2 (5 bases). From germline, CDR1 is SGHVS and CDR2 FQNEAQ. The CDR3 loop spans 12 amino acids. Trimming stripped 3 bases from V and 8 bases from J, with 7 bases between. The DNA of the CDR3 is TGTGCCAGCAGCTTTAGCGAGGGGGAGCTGTTTTTT. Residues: CASSFSEGELFF. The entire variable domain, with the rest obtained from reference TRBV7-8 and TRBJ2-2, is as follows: GAGVSQSPRYKVAKRGQDVALRCDPISGHVSLFWYQQALGQGPEFLTYFQNEAQLDKSGLPSDRFFAERPEGSVSTLKIQRTQQEDSAVYLCASSFSEGELFFGEGSRLTVL.

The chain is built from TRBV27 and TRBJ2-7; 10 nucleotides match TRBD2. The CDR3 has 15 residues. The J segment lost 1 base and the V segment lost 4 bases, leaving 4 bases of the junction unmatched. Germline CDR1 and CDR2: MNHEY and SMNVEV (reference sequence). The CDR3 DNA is TGTGCCAGCAGTTCTCTAGCGGGAGCTTCCTACGAGCAGTACTTC. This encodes CASSSLAGASYEQYF.

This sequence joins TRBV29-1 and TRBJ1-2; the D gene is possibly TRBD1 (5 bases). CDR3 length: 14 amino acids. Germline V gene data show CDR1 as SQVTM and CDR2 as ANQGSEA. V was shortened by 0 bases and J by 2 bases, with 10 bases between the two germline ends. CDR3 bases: TGCAGCGTTGAAGATGGGGGGGGGAACTATGGCTACACCTTC. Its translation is CSVEDGGGNYGYTF.

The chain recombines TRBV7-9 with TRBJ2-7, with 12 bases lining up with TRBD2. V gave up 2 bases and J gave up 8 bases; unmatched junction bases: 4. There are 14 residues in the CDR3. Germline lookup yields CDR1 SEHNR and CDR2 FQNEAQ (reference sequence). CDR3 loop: CASSLLLAGGKQYF. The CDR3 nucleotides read TGTGCCAGCAGCTTACTACTAGCGGGGGGCAAGCAGTACTTC.

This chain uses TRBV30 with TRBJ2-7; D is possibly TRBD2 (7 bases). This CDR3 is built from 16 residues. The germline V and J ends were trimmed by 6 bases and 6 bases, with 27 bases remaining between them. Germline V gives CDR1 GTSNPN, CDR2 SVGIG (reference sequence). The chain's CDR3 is CACPPLGGQGVGEQYF. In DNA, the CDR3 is TGTGCCTGTCCACCCCTGGGGGGGCAGGGTGTGGGCGAGCAGTACTTC.

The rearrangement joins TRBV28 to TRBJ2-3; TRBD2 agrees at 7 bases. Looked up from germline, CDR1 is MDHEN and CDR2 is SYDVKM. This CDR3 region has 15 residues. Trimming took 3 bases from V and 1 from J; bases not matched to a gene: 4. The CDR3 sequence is CASSFNRGGTDTQYF. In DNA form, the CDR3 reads TGTGCCAGCAGTTTCAATCGGGGGGGCACAGATACGCAGTATTTT.

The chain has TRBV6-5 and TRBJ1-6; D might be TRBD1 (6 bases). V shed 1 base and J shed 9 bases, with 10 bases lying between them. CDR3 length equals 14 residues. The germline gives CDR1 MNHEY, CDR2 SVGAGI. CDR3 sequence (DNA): TGTGCCAGCAGTTACTACAGGGCGGGTTCACCCCTCCACTTT. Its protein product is CASSYYRAGSPLHF.

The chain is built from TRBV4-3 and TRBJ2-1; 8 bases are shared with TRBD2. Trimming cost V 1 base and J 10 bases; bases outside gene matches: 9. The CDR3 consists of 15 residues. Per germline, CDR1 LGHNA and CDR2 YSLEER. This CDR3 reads CASSQVPGGLGEQFF. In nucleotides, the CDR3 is TGCGCCAGCAGCCAAGTCCCGGGGGGGCTCGGGGAGCAGTTCTTC.

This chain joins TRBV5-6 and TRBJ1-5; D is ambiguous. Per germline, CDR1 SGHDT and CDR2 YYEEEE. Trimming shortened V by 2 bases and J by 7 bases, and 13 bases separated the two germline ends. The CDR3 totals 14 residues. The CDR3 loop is CASSFGGSGQPQHF. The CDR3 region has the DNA TGTGCCAGCAGCTTTGGAGGGTCCGGGCAGCCCCAGCATTTT. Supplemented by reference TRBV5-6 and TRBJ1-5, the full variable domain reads DAGVTQSPTHLIKTRGQQVTLRCSPKSGHDTVSWYQQALGQGPQFIFQYYEEEERQRGNFPDRFSGHQFPNYSSELNVNALLLGDSALYLCASSFGGSGQPQHFGDGTRLSIL.

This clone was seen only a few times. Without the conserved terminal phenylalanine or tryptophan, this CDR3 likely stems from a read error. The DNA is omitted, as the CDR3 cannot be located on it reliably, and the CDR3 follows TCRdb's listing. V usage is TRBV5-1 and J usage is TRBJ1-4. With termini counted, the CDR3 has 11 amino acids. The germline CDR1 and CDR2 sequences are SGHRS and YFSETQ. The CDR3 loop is CASSLHRGPRV.

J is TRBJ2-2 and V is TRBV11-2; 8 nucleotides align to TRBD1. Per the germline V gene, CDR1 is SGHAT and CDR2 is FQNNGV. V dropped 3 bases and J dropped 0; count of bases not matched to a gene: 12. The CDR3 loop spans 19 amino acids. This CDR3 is CASSFGPGRTGSNTGELFF. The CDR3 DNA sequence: TGTGCCAGCAGCTTCGGACCCGGAAGGACAGGGTCGAACACCGGGGAGCTGTTTTTT. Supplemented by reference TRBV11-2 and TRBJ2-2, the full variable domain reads EAGVAQSPRYKIIEKRQSVAFWCNPISGHATLYWYQQILGQGPKLLIQFQNNGVVDDSQLPKDRFSAERLKGVDSTLKIQPAKLEDSAVYLCASSFGPGRTGSNTGELFFGEGSRLTVL.

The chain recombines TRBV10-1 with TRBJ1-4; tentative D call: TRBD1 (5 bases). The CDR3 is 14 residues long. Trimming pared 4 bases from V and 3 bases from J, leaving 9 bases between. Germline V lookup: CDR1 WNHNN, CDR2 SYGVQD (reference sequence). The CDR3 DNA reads TGCGCCAGCAGTGGACAGCTTTCTAATGAAAAACTGTTTTTT. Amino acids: CASSGQLSNEKLFF.

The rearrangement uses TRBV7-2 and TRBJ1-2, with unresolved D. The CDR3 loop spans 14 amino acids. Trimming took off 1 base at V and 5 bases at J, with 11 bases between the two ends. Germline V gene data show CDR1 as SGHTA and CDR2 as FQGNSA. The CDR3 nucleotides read TGTGCCAGCAGCTTAGGTGTGGCGGGGTATGGCTACACCTTC. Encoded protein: CASSLGVAGYGYTF.